This entry lists 6 T cell receptor beta chains sequenced from one sample in a study of T cell repertoires in cytomegalovirus infection. TCRdb ran MiXCR on the reads and lists one entry per CDR3 protein. The sample comprises approximately 34,000 distinct CDR3 sequences, less than 60% of which are singletons, and about 93% rests with the top ten. Antigen specificity for these receptors is unknown. The starting material was CD8+ T cells from cultured PBMCs, obtained from culture after CMV antigen stimulation. These receptors came from a human donor in good health (CMV status not recorded). Some clones in this sample may be carry-over from other donors' samples.

The V gene is TRBV7-9, the J gene TRBJ1-2, with a weak D call TRBD1 (6 bases). Trimming stripped 6 bases from V and 8 bases from J, with 16 bases between. The V gene's germline CDR1 is SEHNR and CDR2 FQNEAQ (reference sequence). This CDR3 region has 13 residues. The CDR3 DNA reads as TGTGCCAGCAGTAGACAGGATCCGGGGGGCTACACCTTC. It encodes CASSRQDPGGYTF.

To note about this clonotype: Since a much larger clone is just one base distant, this may be a read error. This rearrangement joins TRBV7-6 to TRBJ2-3; no reliable D call. Germline V gives CDR1 SGHVS, CDR2 FNYEAQ. The CDR3 contains 15 residues. For the CDR3, the DNA is TGTGACAGCAGCCTAAACACATACCCGGCAGATACGCAGTATTTT. It codes for CDSSLNTYPADTQYF.

The chain has TRBV10-2 and TRBJ2-2, with D uncertain. Per the germline V gene, CDR1 is WSHSY and CDR2 is SAAADI. V was clipped by 10 bases and J by 2 bases, with 23 bases between them. The length of the CDR3 is 17 residues. CDR3 in amino acids: CATGPTLYGLNTGELFF. The CDR3 DNA sequence: TGCGCCACCGGCCCTACTCTGTACGGCTTAAACACCGGGGAGCTGTTTTTT.

This chain uses TRBV5-4 with TRBJ2-7; D unresolved. CDR3 size: 14 residues. Germline CDR1 SGHNT, CDR2 YYREEE (reference sequence). Trimming cost V 2 bases and J 0 bases, with 9 bases left between them. The DNA for the CDR3 is TGTGCCAGCAGCTTTGGCGCTAGCTCCTACGAGCAGTACTTC. Protein: CASSFGASSYEQYF. The full variable domain, with the rest looked up from reference TRBV5-4 and TRBJ2-7, is ETGVTQSPTHLIKTRGQQVTLRCSSQSGHNTVSWYQQALGQGPQFIFQYYREEENGRGNFPPRFSGLQFPNYSSELNVNALELDDSALYLCASSFGASSYEQYFGPGTRLTVT.

The rearrangement links TRBV7-8 to TRBJ2-4, with D possibly being TRBD1 (7 bases). Between the trimmed V and J ends, which lost 0 bases and 4 bases, there was a span of 22 bases. CDR3 size: 19 residues. Per the germline V gene, CDR1 is SGHVS and CDR2 is FQNEAQ. CDR3 DNA: TGTGCCAGCAGCTTAGCGTCCCGACAGGGAGGAAGGTCAAAAAACATTCAGTACTTC. Residues: CASSLASRQGGRSKNIQYF.

The chain recombines TRBV4-1 with TRBJ2-1; no clear D. Trimming removed 0 bases from V and 2 bases from J, with 8 bases in between. Germline-derived CDR1 and CDR2 are MGHRA and YSYEKL. The CDR3 is made up of 15 amino acids. CDR3: CASSQDGIAYNEQFF. Written as DNA, the CDR3 is TGCGCCAGCAGCCAAGATGGAATAGCCTACAATGAGCAGTTCTTC.